This T cell receptor beta chain was identified during a study of T cell repertoires in cytomegalovirus infection. About the study: The public TCR beta signatures pointed to both CMV infection and matching HLA type. Regarding the study as a whole: Public TCR beta family frequency separated CMV-and-HLA carriers, including in an independent cohort. In two of eight donors, the top clonotype was HLA-C-restricted CMV-specific.

TCRdb analysed the reads with MiXCR anew, one entry per CDR3 protein. Found here are about 180,000 distinct CDR3 sequences, approximately 15% of them singletons; the top ten hold about a quarter. In regard to this clonotype: Antigen: not known.

Unmatched junction bases numbered 4, after V lost 3 bases and J lost 0 bases. Germline CDR1 is SGHKS and CDR2 is YYEKEE (reference sequence). The CDR3 sequence is 15 residues long. This clonotype was sampled from a human donor in good health (CMV status not recorded). Some clones in this sample may be carry-over from other donors' samples. Material: PBMCs. The chain employs TRBV5-5 and TRBJ2-7; 9 bases line up with TRBD1. CDR3 bases: TGTGCCAGCAGCTCACAGGGGGCAAACTCCTACGAGCAGTACTTC. Residues: CASSSQGANSYEQYF.